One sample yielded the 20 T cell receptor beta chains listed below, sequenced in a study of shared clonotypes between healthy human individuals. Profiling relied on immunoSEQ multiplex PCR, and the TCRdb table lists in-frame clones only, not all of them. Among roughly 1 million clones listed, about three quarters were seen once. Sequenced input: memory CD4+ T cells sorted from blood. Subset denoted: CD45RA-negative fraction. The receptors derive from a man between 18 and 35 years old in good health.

The CDR3 is CASSLGPTGNGYTF. CDR3 nucleotide sequence: TGTGCCAGCAGCTTAGGCCCGACAGGGAATGGCTACACCTTC. This rearrangement joins TRBV7-6 to TRBJ1-2; 7 bases fit TRBD1. Germline V gene data show CDR1 as SGHVS and CDR2 as FNYEAQ. V was clipped by 1 base and J by 6 bases; unmatched bases: 5. This CDR3 comprises 14 residues.

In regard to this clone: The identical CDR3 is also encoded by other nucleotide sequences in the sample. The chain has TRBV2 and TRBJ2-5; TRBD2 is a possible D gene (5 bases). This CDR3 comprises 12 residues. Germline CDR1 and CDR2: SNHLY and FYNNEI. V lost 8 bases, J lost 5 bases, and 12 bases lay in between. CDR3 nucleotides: TGTGCCAGCCGAGAGGGCGGGGAGACCCAGTACTTC. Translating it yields CASREGGETQYF.

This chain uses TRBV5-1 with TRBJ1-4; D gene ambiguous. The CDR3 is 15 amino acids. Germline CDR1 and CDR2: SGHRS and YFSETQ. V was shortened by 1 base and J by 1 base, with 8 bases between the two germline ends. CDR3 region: CASSLNAGTNEKLFF. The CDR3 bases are TGCGCCAGCAGCTTGAATGCAGGAACTAATGAAAAACTGTTTTTT. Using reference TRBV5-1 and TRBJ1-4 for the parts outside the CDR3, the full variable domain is KAGVTQTPRYLIKTRGQQVTLSCSPISGHRSVSWYQQTPGQGLQFLFEYFSETQRNKGNFPGRFSGRQFSNSRSEMNVSTLELGDSALYLCASSLNAGTNEKLFFGSGTQLSVL.

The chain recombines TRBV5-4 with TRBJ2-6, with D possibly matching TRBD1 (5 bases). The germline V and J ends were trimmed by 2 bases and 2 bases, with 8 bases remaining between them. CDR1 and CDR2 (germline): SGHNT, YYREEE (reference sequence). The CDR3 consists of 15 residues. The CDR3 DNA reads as TGTGCCAGCAGCTTCGGACACGCTGGGGCCAACGTCCTGACTTTC. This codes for CASSFGHAGANVLTF.

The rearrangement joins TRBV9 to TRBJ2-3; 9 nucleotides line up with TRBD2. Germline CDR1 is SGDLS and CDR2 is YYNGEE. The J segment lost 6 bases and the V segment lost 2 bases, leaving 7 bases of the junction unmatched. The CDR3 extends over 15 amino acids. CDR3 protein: CASSVVTSGADTQYF. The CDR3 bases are TGTGCCAGCAGCGTGGTGACTAGCGGTGCCGATACGCAGTATTTT.

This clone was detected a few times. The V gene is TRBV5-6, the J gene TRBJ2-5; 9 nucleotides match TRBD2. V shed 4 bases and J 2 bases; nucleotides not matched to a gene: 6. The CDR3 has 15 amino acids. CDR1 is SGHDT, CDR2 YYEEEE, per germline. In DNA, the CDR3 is TGTGCCAGCAGCCAGCGGGGGGCTGGACAAGAGACCCAGTACTTC. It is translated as CASSQRGAGQETQYF.

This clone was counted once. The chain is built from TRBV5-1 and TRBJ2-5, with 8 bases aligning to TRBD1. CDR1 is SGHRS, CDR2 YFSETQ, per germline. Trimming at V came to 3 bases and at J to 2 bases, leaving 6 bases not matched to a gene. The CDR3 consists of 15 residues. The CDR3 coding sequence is TGCGCCAGCAGCTCCGGGACAGGTTTTCAAGAGACCCAGTACTTC. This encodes CASSSGTGFQETQYF.

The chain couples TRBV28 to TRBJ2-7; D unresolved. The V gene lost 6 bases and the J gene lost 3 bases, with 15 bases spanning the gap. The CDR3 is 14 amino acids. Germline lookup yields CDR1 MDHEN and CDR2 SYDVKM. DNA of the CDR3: TGTGCCAGCAGCCCCTATGGATTAGACTACGAGCAGTACTTC. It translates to CASSPYGLDYEQYF.

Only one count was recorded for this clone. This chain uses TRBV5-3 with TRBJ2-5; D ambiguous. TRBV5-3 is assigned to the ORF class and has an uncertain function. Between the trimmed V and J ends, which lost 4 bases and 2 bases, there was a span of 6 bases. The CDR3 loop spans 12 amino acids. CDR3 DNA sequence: TGTGCCAGAAGCCCAAAACAAGAGACCCAGTACTTC. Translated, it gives CARSPKQETQYF.

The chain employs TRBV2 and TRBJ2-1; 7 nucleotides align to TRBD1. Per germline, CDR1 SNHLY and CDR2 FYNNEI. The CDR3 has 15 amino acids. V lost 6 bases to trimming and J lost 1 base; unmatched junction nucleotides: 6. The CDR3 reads CASRETGVSYNEQFF. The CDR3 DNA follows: TGTGCCAGCAGAGAAACAGGGGTTTCCTACAATGAGCAGTTCTTC.

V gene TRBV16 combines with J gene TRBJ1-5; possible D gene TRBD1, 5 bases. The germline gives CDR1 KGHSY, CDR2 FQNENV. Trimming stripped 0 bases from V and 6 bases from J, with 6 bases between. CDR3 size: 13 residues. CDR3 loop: CASSQSGGQPQHF. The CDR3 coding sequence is TGTGCCAGCAGCCAATCGGGGGGTCAGCCCCAGCATTTT.

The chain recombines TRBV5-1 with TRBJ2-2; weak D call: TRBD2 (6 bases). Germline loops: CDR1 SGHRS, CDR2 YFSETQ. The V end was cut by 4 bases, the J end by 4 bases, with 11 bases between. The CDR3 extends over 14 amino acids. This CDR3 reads CASSEDGGTGELFF. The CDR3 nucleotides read TGCGCCAGCAGCGAGGACGGGGGCACCGGGGAGCTGTTTTTT. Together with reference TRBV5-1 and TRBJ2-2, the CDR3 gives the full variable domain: KAGVTQTPRYLIKTRGQQVTLSCSPISGHRSVSWYQQTPGQGLQFLFEYFSETQRNKGNFPGRFSGRQFSNSRSEMNVSTLELGDSALYLCASSEDGGTGELFFGEGSRLTVL.

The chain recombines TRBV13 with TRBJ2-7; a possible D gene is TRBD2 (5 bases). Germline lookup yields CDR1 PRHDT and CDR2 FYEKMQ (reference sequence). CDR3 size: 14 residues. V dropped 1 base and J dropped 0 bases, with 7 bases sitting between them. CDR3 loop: CASSLAGSSYEQYF. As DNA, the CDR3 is TGTGCCAGCAGCTTAGCGGGGAGCTCCTACGAGCAGTACTTC.

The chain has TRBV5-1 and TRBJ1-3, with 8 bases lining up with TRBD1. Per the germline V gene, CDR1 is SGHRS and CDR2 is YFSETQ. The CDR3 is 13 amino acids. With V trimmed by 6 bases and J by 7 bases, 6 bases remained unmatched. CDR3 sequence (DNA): TGCGCCAGCACGGAAGGACAGGGTAACACCATATATTTT. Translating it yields CASTEGQGNTIYF.

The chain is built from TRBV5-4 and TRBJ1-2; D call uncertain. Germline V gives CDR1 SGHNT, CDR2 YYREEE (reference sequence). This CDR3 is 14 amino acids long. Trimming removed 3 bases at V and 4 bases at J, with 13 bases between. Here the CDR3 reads CASSSAGLSYGYTF. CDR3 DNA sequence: TGTGCCAGCAGCTCGGCGGGTCTAAGCTATGGCTACACCTTC. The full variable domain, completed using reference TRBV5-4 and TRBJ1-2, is ETGVTQSPTHLIKTRGQQVTLRCSSQSGHNTVSWYQQALGQGPQFIFQYYREEENGRGNFPPRFSGLQFPNYSSELNVNALELDDSALYLCASSSAGLSYGYTFGSGTRLTVV.

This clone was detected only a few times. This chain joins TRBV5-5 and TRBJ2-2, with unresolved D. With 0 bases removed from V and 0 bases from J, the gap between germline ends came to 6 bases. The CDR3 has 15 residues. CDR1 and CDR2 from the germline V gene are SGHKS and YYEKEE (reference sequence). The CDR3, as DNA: TGTGCCAGCAGCTTGGAATTAGCGAACACCGGGGAGCTGTTTTTT. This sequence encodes CASSLELANTGELFF.

The CDR3 region has the DNA TGTGCCAGCAGAACTGCCGGGACAGGGACGCCTGAAGCTTTCTTT. It translates to CASRTAGTGTPEAFF. The chain employs TRBV2 and TRBJ1-1, with 9 nucleotides matching TRBD1. With V trimmed by 6 bases and J by 6 bases, 11 bases remained unmatched. This CDR3 has 15 residues. Germline CDR1 SNHLY, CDR2 FYNNEI.

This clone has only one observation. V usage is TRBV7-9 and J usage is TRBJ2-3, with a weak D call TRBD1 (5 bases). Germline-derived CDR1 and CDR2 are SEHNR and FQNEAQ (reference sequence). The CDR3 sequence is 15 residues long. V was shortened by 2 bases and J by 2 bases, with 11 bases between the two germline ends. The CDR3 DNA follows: TGTGCCAGCAGCTTAATGGGGCAGAACACAGATACGCAGTATTTT. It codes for CASSLMGQNTDTQYF.

The DNA for the CDR3 is TGCGCCAGCAGTGAAGGCGGGGGAACGACCCAGTACTTC. Its protein product is CASSEGGGTTQYF. The V call is TRBV10-1, the J call TRBJ2-5; 7 nucleotides match TRBD2. The germline CDR1 and CDR2 sequences are WNHNN and SYGVQD (reference sequence). J gave up 7 bases and V 3 bases, and 5 bases lay outside the gene matches. This CDR3 has 13 amino acids.

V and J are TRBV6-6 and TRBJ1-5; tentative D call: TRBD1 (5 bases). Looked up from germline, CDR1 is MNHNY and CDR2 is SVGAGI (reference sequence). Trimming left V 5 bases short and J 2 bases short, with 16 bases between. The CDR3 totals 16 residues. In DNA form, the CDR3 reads TGTGCCAGCAGTCTCCGCGGGGCTGGGGGCAATCAGCCCCAGCATTTT. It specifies CASSLRGAGGNQPQHF.